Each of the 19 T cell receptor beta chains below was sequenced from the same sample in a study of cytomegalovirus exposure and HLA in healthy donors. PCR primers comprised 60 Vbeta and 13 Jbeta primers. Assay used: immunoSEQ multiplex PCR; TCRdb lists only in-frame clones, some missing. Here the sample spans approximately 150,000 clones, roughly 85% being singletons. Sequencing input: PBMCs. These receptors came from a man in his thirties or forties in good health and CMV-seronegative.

CDR3 DNA: TGTGCCACCAGCAGTGCGAAGCTGGGACAGGGGAGCGAGCAGTTCTTC. It encodes CATSSAKLGQGSEQFF. The genes are TRBV15 and TRBJ2-1, with 10 bases lining up with TRBD1. The CDR3 has 16 amino acids. J gave up 10 bases and V 3 bases, and 12 bases lay outside the gene matches. Looked up from germline, CDR1 is LNHNV and CDR2 is YYDKDF (reference sequence).

CDR3: CAWSAGTGLYSNQPQHF. As DNA, the CDR3 is TGTGCCTGGAGTGCCGGGACAGGACTTTATAGCAATCAGCCCCAGCATTTT. The rearrangement joins TRBV30 to TRBJ1-5; 8 nucleotides agree with TRBD1. Germline V gene sequence: CDR1 GTSNPN, CDR2 SVGIG (reference sequence). This CDR3 is built from 17 residues. V was clipped by 1 base and J by 0 bases; unmatched bases: 8.

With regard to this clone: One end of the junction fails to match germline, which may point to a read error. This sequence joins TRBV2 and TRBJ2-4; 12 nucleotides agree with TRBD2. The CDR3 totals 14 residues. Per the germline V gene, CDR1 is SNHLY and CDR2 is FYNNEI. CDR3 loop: CASRADRTSGNLDF. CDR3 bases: TGTGCCAGCAGGGCCGACAGGACTAGCGGGAACCTGGACTTC. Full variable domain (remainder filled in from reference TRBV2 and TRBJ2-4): EPEVTQTPSHQVTQMGQEVILRCVPISNHLYFYWYRQILGQKVEFLVSFYNNEISEKSEIFDDQFSVERPDGSNFTLKIRSTKLEDSAMYFCASRADRTSGNLDFGAGTRLSVL.

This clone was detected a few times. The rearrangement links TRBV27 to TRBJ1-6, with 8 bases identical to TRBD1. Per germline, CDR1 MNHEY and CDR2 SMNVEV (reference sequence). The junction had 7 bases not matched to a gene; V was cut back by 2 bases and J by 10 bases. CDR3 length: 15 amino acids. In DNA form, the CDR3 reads TGTGCCAGCAGTTTAGGGACAGGAAGGTTCTCACCCCTCCACTTT. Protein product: CASSLGTGRFSPLHF.

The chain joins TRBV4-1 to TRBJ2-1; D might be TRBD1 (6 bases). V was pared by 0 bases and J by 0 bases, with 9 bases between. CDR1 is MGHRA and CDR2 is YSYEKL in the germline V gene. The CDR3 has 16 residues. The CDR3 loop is CASSQETGSSYNEQFF. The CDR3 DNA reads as TGCGCCAGCAGCCAAGAAACAGGGAGCTCCTACAATGAGCAGTTCTTC.

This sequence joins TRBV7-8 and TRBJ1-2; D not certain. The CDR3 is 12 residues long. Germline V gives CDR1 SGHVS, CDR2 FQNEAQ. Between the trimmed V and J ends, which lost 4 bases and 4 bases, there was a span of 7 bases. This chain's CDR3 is CASSSPGYGYTF. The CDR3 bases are TGTGCCAGCAGCTCACCGGGCTATGGCTACACCTTC.

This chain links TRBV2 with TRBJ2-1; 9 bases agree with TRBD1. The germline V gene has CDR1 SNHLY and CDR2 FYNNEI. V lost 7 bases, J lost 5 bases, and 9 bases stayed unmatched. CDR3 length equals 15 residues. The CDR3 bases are TGTGCCAGCACTCCCGGACAGGGGTCGGACAATGAGCAGTTCTTC. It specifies CASTPGQGSDNEQFF. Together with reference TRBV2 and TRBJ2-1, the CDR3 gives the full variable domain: EPEVTQTPSHQVTQMGQEVILRCVPISNHLYFYWYRQILGQKVEFLVSFYNNEISEKSEIFDDQFSVERPDGSNFTLKIRSTKLEDSAMYFCASTPGQGSDNEQFFGPGTRLTVL.

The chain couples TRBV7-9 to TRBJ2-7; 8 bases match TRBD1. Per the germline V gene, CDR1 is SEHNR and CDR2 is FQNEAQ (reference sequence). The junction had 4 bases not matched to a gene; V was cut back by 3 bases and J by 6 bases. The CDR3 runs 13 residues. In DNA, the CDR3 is TGTGCCAGCAGCTTCGGACAGGGCCGCGAGCAGTACTTC. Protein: CASSFGQGREQYF.

The CDR3 region has the DNA TGTGCCAGCAGCTTGGAACACAGGGAAGGAGAGACCCAGTACTTC. Protein: CASSLEHREGETQYF. The chain couples TRBV5-6 to TRBJ2-5; maybe TRBD1 (6 bases). V was cut by 0 bases and J by 4 bases, with 13 bases left in between. This CDR3 contains 15 residues. Germline V lookup: CDR1 SGHDT, CDR2 YYEEEE.

The CDR3 DNA is TGTGCCAGCAGCTTTAATCCAGGGAAAGGGTACGAGCAGTACTTC. Translating it yields CASSFNPGKGYEQYF. The chain carries TRBV11-2 and TRBJ2-7, with D perhaps matching TRBD1 (5 bases). Germline assignment: CDR1 SGHAT and CDR2 FQNNGV. V lost 3 bases and J lost 4, with 16 bases in between. The CDR3 is 15 residues long.

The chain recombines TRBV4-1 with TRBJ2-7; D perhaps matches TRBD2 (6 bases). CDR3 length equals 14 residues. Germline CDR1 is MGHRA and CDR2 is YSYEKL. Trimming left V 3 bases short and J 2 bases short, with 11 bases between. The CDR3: CASSQRDPTYEQYF. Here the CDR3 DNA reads TGCGCCAGCAGCCAGCGGGACCCGACCTACGAGCAGTACTTC.

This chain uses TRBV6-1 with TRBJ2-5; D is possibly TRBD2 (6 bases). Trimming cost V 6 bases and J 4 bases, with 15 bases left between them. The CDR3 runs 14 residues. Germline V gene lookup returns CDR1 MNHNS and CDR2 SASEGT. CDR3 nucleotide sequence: TGTGCCAGCAGGCCGGAGGGGTTCGGAGAGACCCAGTACTTC. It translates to CASRPEGFGETQYF.

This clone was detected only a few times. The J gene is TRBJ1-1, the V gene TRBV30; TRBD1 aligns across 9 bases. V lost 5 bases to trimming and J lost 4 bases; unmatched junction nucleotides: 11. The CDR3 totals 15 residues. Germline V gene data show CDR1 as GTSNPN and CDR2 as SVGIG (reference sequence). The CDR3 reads CAWVREDRGLTEAFF. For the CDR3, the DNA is TGTGCCTGGGTAAGGGAGGACAGGGGCCTCACTGAAGCTTTCTTT.

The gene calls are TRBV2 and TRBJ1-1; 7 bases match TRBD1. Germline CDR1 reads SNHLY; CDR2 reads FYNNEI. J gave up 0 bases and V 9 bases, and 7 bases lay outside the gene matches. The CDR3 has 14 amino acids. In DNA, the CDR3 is TGTGCCAGTAGTCGAACAGGGGTGAACACTGAAGCTTTCTTT. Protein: CASSRTGVNTEAFF.

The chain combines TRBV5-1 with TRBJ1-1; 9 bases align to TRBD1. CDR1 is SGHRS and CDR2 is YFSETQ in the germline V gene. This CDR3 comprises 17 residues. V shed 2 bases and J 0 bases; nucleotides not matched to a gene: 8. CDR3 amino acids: CASSLLRDRVMNTEAFF. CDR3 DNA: TGCGCCAGCAGCTTATTGCGGGACAGGGTCATGAACACTGAAGCTTTCTTT. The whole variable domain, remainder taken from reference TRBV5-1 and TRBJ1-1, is KAGVTQTPRYLIKTRGQQVTLSCSPISGHRSVSWYQQTPGQGLQFLFEYFSETQRNKGNFPGRFSGRQFSNSRSEMNVSTLELGDSALYLCASSLLRDRVMNTEAFFGQGTRLTVV.

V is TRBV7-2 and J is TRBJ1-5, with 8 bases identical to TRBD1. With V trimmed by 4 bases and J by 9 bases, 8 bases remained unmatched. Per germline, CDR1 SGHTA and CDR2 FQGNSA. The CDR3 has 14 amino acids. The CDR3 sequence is CASSYQQGGRPQHF. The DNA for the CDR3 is TGTGCCAGCAGCTACCAACAGGGGGGTAGGCCCCAGCATTTT.

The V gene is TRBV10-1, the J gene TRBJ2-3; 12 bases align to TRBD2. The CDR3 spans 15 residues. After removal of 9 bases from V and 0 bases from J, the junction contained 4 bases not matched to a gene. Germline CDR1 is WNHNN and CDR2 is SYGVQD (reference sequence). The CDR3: CASPGTSGSTDTQYF. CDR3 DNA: TGCGCCAGTCCTGGGACTAGCGGGAGCACAGATACGCAGTATTTT.

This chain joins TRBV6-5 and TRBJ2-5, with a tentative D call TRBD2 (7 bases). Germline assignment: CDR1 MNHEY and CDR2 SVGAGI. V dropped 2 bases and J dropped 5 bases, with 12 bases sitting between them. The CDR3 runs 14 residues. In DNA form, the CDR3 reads TGTGCCAGCAGTTACATGGGGGGGGGCGAGACCCAGTACTTC. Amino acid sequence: CASSYMGGGETQYF.

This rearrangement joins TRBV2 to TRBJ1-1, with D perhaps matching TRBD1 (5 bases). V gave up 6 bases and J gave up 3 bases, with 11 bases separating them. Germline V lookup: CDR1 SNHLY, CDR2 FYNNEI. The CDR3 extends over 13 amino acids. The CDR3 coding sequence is TGTGCCAGCAGGGGGGGGATTCACACTGAAGCTTTCTTT. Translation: CASRGGIHTEAFF.